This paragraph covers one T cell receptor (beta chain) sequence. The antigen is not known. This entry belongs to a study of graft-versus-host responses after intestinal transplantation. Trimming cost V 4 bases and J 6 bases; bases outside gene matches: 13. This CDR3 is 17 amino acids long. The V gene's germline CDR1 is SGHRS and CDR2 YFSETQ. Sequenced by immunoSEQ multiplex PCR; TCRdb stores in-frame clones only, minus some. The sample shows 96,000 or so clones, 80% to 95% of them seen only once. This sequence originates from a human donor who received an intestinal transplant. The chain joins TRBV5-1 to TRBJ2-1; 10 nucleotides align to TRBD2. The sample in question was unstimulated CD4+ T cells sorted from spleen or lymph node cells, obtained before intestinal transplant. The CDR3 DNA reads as TGCGCCAGCAGCGTCGCGGGAGCGAGACTAGCGGGCAATGAGCAGTTCTTC. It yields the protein CASSVAGARLAGNEQFF.